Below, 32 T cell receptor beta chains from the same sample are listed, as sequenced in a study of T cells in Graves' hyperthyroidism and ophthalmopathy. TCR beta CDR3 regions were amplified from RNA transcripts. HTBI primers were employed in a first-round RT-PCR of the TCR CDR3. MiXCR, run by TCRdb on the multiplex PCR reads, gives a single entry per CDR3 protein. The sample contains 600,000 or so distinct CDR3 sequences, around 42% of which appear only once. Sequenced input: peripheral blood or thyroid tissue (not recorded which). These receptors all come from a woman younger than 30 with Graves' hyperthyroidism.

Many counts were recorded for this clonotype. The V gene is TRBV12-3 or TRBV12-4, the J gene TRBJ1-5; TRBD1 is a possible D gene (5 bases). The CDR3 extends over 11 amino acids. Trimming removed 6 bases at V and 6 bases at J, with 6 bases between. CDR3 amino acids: CASRGVQPQHF. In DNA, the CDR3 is TGTGCCAGCAGAGGGGTTCAGCCCCAGCATTTT.

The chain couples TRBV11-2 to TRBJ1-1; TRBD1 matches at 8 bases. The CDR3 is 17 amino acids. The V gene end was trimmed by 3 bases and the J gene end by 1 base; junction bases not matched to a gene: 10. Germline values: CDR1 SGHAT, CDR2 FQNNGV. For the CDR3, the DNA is TGTGCCAGCAGCTTCCGACAGGGGAGGTTAGGGAACACTGAAGCTTTCTTT. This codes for CASSFRQGRLGNTEAFF.

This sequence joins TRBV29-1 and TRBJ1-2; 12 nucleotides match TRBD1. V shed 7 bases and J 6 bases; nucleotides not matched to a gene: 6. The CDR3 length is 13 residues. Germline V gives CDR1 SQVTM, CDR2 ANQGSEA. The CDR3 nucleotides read TGCAGCGCTGGGACAGGGGGCGTGGATGGCTACACCTTC. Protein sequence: CSAGTGGVDGYTF.

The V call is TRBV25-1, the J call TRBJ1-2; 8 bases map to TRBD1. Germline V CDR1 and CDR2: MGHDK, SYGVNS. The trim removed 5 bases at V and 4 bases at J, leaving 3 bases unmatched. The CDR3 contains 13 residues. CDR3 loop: CASSFTGGYGYTF. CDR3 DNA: TGTGCCAGCAGTTTTACAGGGGGCTATGGCTACACCTTC.

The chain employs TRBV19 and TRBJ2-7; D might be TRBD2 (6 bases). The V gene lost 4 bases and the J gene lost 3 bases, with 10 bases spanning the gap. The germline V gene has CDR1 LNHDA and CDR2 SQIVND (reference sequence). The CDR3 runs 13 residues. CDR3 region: CASSTGTYYEQYF. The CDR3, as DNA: TGTGCCAGTAGTACGGGGACTTACTACGAGCAGTACTTC.

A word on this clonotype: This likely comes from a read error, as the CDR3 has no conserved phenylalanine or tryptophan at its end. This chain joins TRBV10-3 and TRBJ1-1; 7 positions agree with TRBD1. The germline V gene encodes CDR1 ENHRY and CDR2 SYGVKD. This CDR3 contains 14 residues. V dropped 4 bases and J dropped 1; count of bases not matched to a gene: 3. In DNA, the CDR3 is TGTGCCATCAGTGGGGACAGAAGGAACACTGAAGCTTTCCTT. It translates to CAISGDRRNTEAFL.

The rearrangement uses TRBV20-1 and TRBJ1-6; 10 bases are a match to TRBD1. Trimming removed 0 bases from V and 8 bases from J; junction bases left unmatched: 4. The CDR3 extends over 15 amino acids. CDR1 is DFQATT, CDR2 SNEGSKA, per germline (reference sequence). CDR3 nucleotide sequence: TGCAGTGCTAGAGATAAAGACAGGGGGCATTCACCCCTCCACTTT. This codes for CSARDKDRGHSPLHF.

The CDR3 bases are TGTGCCAGCAGTGAAGAGGGGGACGAGCAGTACTTC. Protein sequence: CASSEEGDEQYF. The J gene is TRBJ2-7, the V gene TRBV7-6; a weak D match, TRBD1 (6 bases). Germline assignment: CDR1 SGHVS and CDR2 FNYEAQ. The CDR3 extends over 12 amino acids. The germline V and J ends were trimmed by 6 bases and 5 bases, with 11 bases remaining between them.

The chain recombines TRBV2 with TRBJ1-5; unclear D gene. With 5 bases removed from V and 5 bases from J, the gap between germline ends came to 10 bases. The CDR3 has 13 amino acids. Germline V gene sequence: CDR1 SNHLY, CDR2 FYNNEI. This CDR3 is CASSLWRDQPQHF. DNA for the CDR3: TGTGCCAGCAGTTTATGGCGGGATCAGCCCCAGCATTTT. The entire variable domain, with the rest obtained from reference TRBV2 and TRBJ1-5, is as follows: EPEVTQTPSHQVTQMGQEVILRCVPISNHLYFYWYRQILGQKVEFLVSFYNNEISEKSEIFDDQFSVERPDGSNFTLKIRSTKLEDSAMYFCASSLWRDQPQHFGDGTRLSIL.

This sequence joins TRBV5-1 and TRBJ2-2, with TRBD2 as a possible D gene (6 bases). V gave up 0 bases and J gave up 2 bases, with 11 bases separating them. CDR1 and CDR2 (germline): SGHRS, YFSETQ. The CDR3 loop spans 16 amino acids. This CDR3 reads CASSLGIGTNTGELFF. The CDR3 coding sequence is TGCGCCAGCAGCTTGGGGATTGGGACTAACACCGGGGAGCTGTTTTTT.

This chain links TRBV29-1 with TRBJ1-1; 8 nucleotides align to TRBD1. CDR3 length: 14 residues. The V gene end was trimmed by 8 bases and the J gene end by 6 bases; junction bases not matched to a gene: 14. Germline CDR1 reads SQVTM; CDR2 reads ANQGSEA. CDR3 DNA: TGCAGCAGTTTAGCGGGACAGGCTGGGGCTGAAGCTTTCTTT. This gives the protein CSSLAGQAGAEAFF.

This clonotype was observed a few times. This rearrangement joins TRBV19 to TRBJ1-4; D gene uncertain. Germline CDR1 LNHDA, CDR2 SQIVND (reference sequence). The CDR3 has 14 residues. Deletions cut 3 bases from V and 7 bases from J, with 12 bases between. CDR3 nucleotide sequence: TGTGCCAGTAGTATTAGGGATTACGGTGAAAAACTGTTTTTT. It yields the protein CASSIRDYGEKLFF.

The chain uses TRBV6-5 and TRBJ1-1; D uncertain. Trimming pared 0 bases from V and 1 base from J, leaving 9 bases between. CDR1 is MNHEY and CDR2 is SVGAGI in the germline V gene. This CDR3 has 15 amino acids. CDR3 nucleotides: TGTGCCAGCAGTTACTCGCTCGGCGAGAACACTGAAGCTTTCTTT. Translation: CASSYSLGENTEAFF.

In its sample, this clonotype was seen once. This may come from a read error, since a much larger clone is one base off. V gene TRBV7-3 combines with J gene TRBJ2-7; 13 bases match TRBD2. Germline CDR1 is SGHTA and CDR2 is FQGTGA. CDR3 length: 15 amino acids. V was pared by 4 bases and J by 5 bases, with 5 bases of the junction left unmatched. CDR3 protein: CASSSGLAGFDEQYF. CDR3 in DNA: TGTGCCAGCAGCTCGGGACTAGCGGGATTTGACGAGCAGTACTTC.

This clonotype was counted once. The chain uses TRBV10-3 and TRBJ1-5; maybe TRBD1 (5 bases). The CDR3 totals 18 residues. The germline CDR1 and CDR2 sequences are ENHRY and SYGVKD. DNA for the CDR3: TGTACCAGCAGTTACTCGACAGTCCCGCCCTGGGGGAATCAGCCCCAGCATTTT. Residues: CTSSYSTVPPWGNQPQHF.

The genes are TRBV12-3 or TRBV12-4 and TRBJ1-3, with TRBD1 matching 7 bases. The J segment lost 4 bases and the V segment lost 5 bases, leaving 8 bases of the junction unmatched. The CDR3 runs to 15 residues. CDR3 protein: CASSAGQSMGNTIYF. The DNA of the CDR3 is TGTGCCAGCAGTGCGGGACAGAGTATGGGAAACACCATATATTTT.

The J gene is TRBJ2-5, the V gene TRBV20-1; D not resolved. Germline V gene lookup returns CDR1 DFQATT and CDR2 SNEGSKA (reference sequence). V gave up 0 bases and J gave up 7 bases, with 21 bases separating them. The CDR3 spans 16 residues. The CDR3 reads CSAREPLGPKWGTQYF. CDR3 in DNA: TGCAGTGCTAGAGAACCGTTAGGGCCAAAGTGGGGGACCCAGTACTTC.

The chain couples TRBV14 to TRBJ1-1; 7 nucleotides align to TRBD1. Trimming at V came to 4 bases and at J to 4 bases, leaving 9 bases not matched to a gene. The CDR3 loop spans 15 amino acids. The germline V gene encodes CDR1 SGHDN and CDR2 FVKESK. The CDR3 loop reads CASSPDRVWGTEAFF. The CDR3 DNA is TGTGCCAGCAGCCCAGACAGGGTGTGGGGCACTGAAGCTTTCTTT. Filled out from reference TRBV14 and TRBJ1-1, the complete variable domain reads EAGVTQFPSHSVIEKGQTVTLRCDPISGHDNLYWYRRVMGKEIKFLLHFVKESKQDESGMPNNRFLAERTGGTYSTLKVQPAELEDSGVYFCASSPDRVWGTEAFFGQGTRLTVV.

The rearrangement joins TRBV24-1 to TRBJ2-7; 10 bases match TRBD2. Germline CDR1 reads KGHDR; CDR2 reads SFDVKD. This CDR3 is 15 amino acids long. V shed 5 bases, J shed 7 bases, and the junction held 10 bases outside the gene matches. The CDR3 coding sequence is TGTGCCACCAGTGCCTTGACTAGCGGGTACAATGAGCAGTACTTC. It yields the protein CATSALTSGYNEQYF.

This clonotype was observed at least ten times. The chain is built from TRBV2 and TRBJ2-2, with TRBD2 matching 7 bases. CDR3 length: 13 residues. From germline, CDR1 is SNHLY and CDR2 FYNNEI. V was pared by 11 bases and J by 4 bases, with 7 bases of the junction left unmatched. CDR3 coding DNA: TGTGCCGGAGGGAGGGGTGGCACCGGGGAGCTGTTTTTT. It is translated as CAGGRGGTGELFF. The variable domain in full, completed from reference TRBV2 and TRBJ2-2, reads EPEVTQTPSHQVTQMGQEVILRCVPISNHLYFYWYRQILGQKVEFLVSFYNNEISEKSEIFDDQFSVERPDGSNFTLKIRSTKLEDSAMYFCAGGRGGTGELFFGEGSRLTVL.

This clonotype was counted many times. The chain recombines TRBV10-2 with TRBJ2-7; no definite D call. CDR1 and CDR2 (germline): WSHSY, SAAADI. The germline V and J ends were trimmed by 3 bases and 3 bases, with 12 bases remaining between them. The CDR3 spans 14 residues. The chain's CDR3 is CASSEVLGNYEQYF. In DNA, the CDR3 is TGCGCCAGCAGTGAAGTTTTGGGCAACTACGAGCAGTACTTC.

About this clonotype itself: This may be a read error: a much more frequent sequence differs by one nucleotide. CDR3 bases: TGTGCCAGCACCCCGGGACAGGGGGACGAAAAACTGTCTTTT. This codes for CASTPGQGDEKLSF. The V and J genes are TRBV6-1 and TRBJ1-4; TRBD1 matches 11 bases. The germline V gene has CDR1 MNHNS and CDR2 SASEGT. The CDR3 spans 14 residues.

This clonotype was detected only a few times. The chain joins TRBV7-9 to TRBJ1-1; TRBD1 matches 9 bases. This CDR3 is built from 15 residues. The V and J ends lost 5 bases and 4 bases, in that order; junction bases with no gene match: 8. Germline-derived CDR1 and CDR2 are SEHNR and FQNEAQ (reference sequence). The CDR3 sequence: CASSGSGTGTTEAFF. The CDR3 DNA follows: TGTGCCAGCAGCGGATCCGGGACAGGGACCACTGAAGCTTTCTTT.

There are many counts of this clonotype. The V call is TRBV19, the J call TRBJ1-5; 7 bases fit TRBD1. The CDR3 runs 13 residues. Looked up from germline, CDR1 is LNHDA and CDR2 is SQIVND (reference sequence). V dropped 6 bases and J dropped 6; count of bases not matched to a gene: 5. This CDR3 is CASRLTGSQPQHF. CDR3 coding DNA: TGTGCCAGTAGGCTGACAGGGAGTCAGCCCCAGCATTTT.

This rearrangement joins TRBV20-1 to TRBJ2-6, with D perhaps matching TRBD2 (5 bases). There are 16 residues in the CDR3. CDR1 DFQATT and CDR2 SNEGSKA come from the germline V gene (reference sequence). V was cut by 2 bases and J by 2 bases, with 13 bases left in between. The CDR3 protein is CSARIRDPTGANVLTF. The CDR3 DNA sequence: TGCAGTGCTAGAATTCGGGATCCCACTGGGGCCAACGTCCTGACTTTC.

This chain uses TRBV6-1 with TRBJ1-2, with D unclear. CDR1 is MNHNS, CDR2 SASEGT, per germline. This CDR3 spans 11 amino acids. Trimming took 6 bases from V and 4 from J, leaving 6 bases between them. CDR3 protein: CASRSFYGYTF. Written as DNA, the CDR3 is TGTGCCAGCAGGAGTTTCTATGGCTACACCTTC.

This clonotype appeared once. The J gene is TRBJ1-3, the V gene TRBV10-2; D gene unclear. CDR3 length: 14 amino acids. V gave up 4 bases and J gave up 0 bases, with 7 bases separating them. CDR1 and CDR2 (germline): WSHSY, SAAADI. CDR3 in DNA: TGCGCCAGCAGTGCAAGTCCCTCTGGAAACACCATATATTTT. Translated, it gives CASSASPSGNTIYF.

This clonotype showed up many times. The CDR3 sequence: CASKISGNTIYF. Written as DNA, the CDR3 is TGTGCCAGCAAAATCTCTGGAAACACCATATATTTT. The V call is TRBV2, the J call TRBJ1-3, with D unclear. The germline gives CDR1 SNHLY, CDR2 FYNNEI. The CDR3 runs 12 residues. V lost 7 bases, J lost 0 bases, and 4 bases lay in between.

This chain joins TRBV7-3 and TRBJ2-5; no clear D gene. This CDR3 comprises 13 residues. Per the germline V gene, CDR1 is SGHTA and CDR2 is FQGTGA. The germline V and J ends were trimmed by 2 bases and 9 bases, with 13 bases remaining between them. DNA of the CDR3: TGTGCCAGCAGCTTAGGAAGGATCAGGCCCCAGTACTTC. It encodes CASSLGRIRPQYF.

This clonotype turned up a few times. The CDR3, as DNA: TGCAGCGCCTTGTGGGATATTCAAGAGACCCAGTACTTC. Protein product: CSALWDIQETQYF. The chain combines TRBV29-1 with TRBJ2-5; D remains ambiguous. Germline V gene sequence: CDR1 SQVTM, CDR2 ANQGSEA. V lost 7 bases, J lost 2 bases, and 14 bases lay in between. CDR3 size: 13 residues.

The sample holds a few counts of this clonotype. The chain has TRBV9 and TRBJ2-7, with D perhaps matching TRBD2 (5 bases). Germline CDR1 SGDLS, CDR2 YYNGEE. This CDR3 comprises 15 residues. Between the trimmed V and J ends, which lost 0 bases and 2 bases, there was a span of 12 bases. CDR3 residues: CASSVDLAQTYEQYF. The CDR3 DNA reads TGTGCCAGCAGCGTAGATCTAGCTCAAACCTACGAGCAGTACTTC.

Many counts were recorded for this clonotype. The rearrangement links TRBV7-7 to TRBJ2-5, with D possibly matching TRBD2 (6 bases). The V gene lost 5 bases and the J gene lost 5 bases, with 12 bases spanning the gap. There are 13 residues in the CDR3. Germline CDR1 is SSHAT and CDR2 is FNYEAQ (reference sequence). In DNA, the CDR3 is TGTGCCAGCAGCCCCGTCGGAGGGGAGACCCAGTACTTC. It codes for CASSPVGGETQYF.